This TCR beta chain was identified in a study of blood T cell repertoires in COVID-19. Turning to the study itself: From T cells, B-cell-depleted T cells, or PBMCs came the material, which was cDNA or gDNA.

Participant age was about 18 to 100 years, and participants resided in around 24 US areas. Categorization into cohorts depended on clinical history that participants reported. Original methodology: Estimates of nucleated cell counts were drawn from the amplification of reference gene primers. Clones were sequenced by immunoSEQ multiplex PCR, and TCRdb holds only the in-frame ones, with some missing. V and J calls and clone size follow that table, whereas D and trimming were derived from the DNA. Of almost 400,000 clones in the sample, roughly 86% are singletons; the top ten hold less than 2%. CDR3 length: 16 residues. The germline V and J ends were trimmed by 0 bases and 0 bases, with 9 bases remaining between them. CDR1 is SGHTA and CDR2 is FQGTGA in the germline V gene.

This receptor was identified in a woman between 25 and 40 years old who had recovered from COVID-19. Sequenced input: PBMCs or T cells enriched from blood (not recorded which). This rearrangement joins TRBV7-3 to TRBJ2-1; D remains ambiguous. The CDR3 here is CASSLTGQVSYNEQFF. As DNA, the CDR3 is TGTGCCAGCAGCTTAACTGGGCAAGTCTCCTACAATGAGCAGTTCTTC.